Presented here are 5 T cell receptor beta chains from one specimen sequenced in a study of blood T cell repertoires in COVID-19. Data came from immunoSEQ multiplex PCR; TCRdb stores just in-frame clones and leaves some out. The table shows about 390,000 clones, with approximately 87% occurring only once. Sequencing was done on a sample of PBMCs or T cells enriched from blood (not recorded which). These receptors came from a woman aged 45 to 65 who had recovered from COVID-19.

CDR3 region: CASQRGQSNQPQHF. The CDR3 nucleotides read TGTGCCAGTCAAAGGGGACAGAGCAATCAGCCCCAGCATTTT. The V call is TRBV19, the J call TRBJ1-5, with TRBD1 matching over 7 bases. The trim removed 8 bases at V and 1 base at J, leaving 5 bases unmatched. The CDR3 loop spans 14 amino acids. CDR1 is LNHDA, CDR2 SQIVND, per germline (reference sequence).

This sequence joins TRBV5-1 and TRBJ1-1; D is undetermined. Germline CDR1 reads SGHRS; CDR2 reads YFSETQ. The CDR3 runs 14 residues. The V gene lost 0 bases and the J gene lost 4 bases, with 10 bases spanning the gap. The CDR3 region has the DNA TGCGCCAGCAGCTTGGAAAGTAGCAGCACTGAAGCTTTCTTT. Translating it yields CASSLESSSTEAFF.

V usage is TRBV10-3 and J usage is TRBJ2-7; D perhaps matches TRBD2 (6 bases). The V gene lost 0 bases and the J gene lost 1 base, with 10 bases spanning the gap. Germline-derived CDR1 and CDR2 are ENHRY and SYGVKD. The CDR3 spans 15 residues. The CDR3 nucleotides read TGTGCCATCAGTGAGTCCGGGGGATCTTCCTACGAGCAGTACTTC. It codes for CAISESGGSSYEQYF.

A few counts support this clone. V gene TRBV19 combines with J gene TRBJ1-4; tentative D call: TRBD1 (6 bases). Germline V lookup: CDR1 LNHDA, CDR2 SQIVND (reference sequence). V dropped 10 bases and J dropped 8 bases, with 20 bases sitting between them. The CDR3 loop spans 14 amino acids. The CDR3 DNA is TGTGCCACCAGCCAATACAGGGATACGGAAAAACTGTTTTTT. Its translation is CATSQYRDTEKLFF. Together with reference TRBV19 and TRBJ1-4, the CDR3 gives the full variable domain: DGGITQSPKYLFRKEGQNVTLSCEQNLNHDAMYWYRQDPGQGLRLIYYSQIVNDFQKGDIAEGYSVSREKKESFPLTVTSAQKNPTAFYLCATSQYRDTEKLFFGSGTQLSVL.

The V call is TRBV4-3, the J call TRBJ1-4; D is uncertain. V was shortened by 1 base and J by 4 bases, with 10 bases between the two germline ends. Germline-derived CDR1 and CDR2 are LGHNA and YSLEER. The CDR3 spans 15 residues. The CDR3 loop reads CASSQGRFLNEKLFF. The CDR3 nucleotides are TGCGCCAGCAGCCAAGGTCGTTTCCTTAATGAAAAACTGTTTTTT.